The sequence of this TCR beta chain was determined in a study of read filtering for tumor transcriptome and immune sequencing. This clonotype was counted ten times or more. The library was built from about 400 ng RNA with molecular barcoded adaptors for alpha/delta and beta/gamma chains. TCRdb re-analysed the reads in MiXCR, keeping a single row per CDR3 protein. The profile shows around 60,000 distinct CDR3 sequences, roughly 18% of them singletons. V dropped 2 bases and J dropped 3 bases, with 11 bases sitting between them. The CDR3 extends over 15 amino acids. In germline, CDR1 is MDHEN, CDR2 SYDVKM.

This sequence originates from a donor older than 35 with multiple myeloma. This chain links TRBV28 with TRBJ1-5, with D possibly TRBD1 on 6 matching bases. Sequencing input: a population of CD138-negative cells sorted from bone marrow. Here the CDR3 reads CASSLGGQYNQPQHF. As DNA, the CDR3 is TGTGCCAGCAGTTTAGGTGGACAGTACAATCAGCCCCAGCATTTT.